This record looks at one T cell receptor (beta chain) sequence and its context. The antigen remains unidentified. Profiled with immunoSEQ multiplex PCR; TCRdb holds only in-frame clones, not every one. The repertoire holds about 89,000 clones, with around 92% as singletons. The data stem from a study of OX40 agonist ivuxolimab in advanced cancers. In the study overall: Cancers in dose escalation were hepatocellular, melanoma, renal cell and head and neck. Mean age 60 years, range 23 to 79; 82.7% male. General study findings and limits: Clones of CD4+ and CD8+ blood T cells grew by week 6 at doses of 0.1 to 3.0 mg/kg. In general, CD8+ T cells held more expanded clones than CD4+ did, on average.

Germline-derived CDR1 and CDR2 are LGHNA and YSLEER. V lost 0 bases and J lost 0, with 7 bases in between. This CDR3 is 15 amino acids long. The source material was CD4+ or CD8+ T cells sorted from blood, sampled in a trial of the OX40 agonist ivuxolimab. V and J are TRBV4-3 and TRBJ2-3; no definite D call. This sequence originates from an adult with an advanced solid tumor such as melanoma, head and neck, liver or kidney cancer. The CDR3 sequence is CASSQDLTSTDTQYF. The CDR3 DNA sequence: TGCGCCAGCAGCCAAGACTTAACTAGCACAGATACGCAGTATTTT.